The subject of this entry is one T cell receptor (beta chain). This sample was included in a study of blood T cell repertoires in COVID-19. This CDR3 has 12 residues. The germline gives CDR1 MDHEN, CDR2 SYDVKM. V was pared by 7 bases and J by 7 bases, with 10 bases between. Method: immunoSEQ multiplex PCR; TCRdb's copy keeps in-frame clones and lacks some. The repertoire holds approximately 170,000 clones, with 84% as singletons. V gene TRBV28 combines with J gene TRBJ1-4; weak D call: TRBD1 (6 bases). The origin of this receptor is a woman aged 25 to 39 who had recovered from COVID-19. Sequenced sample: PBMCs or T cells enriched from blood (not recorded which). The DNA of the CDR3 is TGTGCCAGCACCACAGGGACTGAAAAACTGTTTTTT. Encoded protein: CASTTGTEKLFF.